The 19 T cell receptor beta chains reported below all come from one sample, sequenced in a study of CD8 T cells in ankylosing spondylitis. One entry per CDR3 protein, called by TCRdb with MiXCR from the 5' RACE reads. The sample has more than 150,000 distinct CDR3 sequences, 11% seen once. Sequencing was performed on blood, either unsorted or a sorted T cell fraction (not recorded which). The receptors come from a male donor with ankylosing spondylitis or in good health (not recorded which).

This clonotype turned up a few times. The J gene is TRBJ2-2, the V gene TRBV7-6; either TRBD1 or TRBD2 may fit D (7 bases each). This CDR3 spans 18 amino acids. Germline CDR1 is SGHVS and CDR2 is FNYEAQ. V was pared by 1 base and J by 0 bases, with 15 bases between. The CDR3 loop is CASSLVVPGGANTGELFF. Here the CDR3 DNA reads TGTGCCAGCAGCTTAGTCGTCCCAGGGGGGGCGAACACCGGGGAGCTGTTTTTT.

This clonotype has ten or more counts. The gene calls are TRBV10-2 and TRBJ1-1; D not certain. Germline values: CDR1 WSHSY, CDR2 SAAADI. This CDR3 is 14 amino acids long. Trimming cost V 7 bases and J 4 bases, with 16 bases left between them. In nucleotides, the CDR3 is TGCGCCAGCAAAGGTTACGGAGGGAGCACTGAAGCTTTCTTT. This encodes CASKGYGGSTEAFF.

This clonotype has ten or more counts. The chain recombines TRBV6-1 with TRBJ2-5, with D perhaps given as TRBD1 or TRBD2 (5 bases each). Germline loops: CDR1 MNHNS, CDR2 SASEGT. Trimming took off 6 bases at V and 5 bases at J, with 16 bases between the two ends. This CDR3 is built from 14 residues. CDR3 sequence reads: CASRIDEGLETQYF. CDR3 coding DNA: TGTGCCAGCAGAATCGACGAGGGGCTGGAGACCCAGTACTTC.

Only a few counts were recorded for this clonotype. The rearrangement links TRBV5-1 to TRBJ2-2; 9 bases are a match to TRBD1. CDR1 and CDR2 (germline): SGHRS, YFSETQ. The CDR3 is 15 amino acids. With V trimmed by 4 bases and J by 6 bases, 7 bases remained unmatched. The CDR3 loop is CASSGRQGVAGELFF. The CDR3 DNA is TGCGCCAGCAGCGGAAGACAGGGGGTGGCCGGGGAGCTGTTTTTT.

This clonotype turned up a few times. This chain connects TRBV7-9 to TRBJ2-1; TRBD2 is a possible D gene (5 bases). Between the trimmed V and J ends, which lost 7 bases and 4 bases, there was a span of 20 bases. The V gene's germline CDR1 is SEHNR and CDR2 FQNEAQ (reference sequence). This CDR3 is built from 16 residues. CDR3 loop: CASTPRGSGDYNEQFF. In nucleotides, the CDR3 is TGTGCCAGCACCCCTAGAGGGAGTGGGGATTACAATGAGCAGTTCTTC.

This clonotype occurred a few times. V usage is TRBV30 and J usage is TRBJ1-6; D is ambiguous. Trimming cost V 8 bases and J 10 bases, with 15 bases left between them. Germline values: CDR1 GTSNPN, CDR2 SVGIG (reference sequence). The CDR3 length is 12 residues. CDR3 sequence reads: CARGREDSPLHF. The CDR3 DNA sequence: TGTGCCAGAGGGAGGGAGGACTCACCCCTCCACTTT.

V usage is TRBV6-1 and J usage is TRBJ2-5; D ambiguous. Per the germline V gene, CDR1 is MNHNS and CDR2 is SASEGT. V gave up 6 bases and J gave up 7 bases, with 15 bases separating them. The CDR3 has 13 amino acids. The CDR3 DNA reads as TGTGCCAGCAGGAGCGACCTGCATGTGACCCAGTACTTC. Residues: CASRSDLHVTQYF.

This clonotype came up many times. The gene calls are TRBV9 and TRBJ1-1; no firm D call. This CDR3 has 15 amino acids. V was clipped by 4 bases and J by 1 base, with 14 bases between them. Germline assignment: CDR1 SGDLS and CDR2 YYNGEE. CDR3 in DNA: TGTGCCAGCAGCCCAGGACGAGGGAGGAACACTGAAGCTTTCTTT. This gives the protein CASSPGRGRNTEAFF.

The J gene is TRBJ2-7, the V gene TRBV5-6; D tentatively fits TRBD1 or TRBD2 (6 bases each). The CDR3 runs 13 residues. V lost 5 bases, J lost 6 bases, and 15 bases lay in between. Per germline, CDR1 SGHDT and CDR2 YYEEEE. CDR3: CASSSGGLREQYF. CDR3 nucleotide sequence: TGTGCCAGCAGTTCTGGGGGGCTCCGCGAGCAGTACTTC. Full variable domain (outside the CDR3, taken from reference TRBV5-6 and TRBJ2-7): DAGVTQSPTHLIKTRGQQVTLRCSPKSGHDTVSWYQQALGQGPQFIFQYYEEEERQRGNFPDRFSGHQFPNYSSELNVNALLLGDSALYLCASSSGGLREQYFGPGTRLTVT.

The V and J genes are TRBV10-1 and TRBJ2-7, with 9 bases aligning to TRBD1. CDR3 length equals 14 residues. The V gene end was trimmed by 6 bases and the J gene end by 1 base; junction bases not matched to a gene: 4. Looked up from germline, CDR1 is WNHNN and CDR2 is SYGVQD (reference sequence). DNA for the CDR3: TGCGCCAGCAGCGCGGGACAGGGATCCTACGAGCAGTACTTC. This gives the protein CASSAGQGSYEQYF.

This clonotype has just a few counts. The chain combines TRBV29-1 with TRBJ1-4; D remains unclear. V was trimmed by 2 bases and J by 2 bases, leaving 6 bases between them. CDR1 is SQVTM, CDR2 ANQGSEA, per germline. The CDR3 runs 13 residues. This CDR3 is CSVELGTNEKLFF. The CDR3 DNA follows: TGCAGCGTTGAACTTGGTACTAATGAAAAACTGTTTTTT. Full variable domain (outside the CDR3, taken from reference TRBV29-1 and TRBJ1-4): SAVISQKPSRDICQRGTSLTIQCQVDSQVTMMFWYRQQPGQSLTLIATANQGSEATYESGFVIDKFPISRPNLTFSTLTVSNMSPEDSSIYLCSVELGTNEKLFFGSGTQLSVL.

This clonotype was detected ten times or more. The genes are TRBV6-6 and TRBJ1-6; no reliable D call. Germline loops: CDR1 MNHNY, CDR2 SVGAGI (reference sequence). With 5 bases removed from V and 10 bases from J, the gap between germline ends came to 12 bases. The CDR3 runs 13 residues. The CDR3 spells CASSQLGSSPLHF. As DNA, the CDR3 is TGTGCCAGCAGTCAATTAGGGAGCTCACCCCTCCACTTT.

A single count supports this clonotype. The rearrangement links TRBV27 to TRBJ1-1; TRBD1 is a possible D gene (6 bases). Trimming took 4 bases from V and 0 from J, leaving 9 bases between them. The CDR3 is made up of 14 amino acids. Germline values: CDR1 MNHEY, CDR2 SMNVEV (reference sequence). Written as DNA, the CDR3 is TGTGCCAGCAGTTCCAGGGGCTTGAACACTGAAGCTTTCTTT. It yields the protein CASSSRGLNTEAFF.

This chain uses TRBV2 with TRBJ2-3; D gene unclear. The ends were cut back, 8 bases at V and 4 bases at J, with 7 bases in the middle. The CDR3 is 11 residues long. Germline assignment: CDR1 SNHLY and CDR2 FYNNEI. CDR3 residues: CASGHPDTQYF. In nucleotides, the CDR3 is TGTGCCAGCGGGCACCCAGATACGCAGTATTTT.

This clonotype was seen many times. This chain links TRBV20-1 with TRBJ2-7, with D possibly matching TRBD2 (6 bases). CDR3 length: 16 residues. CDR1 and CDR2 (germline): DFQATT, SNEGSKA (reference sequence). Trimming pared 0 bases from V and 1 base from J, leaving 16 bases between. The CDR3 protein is CSARDLGGENSYEQYF. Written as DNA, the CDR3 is TGCAGTGCTAGAGATCTTGGCGGGGAGAATTCCTACGAGCAGTACTTC.

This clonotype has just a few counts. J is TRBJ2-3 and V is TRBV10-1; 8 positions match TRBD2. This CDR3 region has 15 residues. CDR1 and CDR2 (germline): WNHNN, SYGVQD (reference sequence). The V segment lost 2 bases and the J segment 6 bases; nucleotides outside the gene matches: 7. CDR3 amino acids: CASSEGLAPTDTQYF. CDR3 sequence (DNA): TGCGCCAGCAGTGAGGGACTAGCTCCCACCGATACGCAGTATTTT.

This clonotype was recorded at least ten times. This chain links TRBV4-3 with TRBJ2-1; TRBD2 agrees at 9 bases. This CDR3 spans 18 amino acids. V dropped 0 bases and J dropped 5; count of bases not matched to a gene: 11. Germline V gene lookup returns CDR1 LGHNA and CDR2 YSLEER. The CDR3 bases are TGCGCCAGCAGCCAAGACCCCTCCCAGCGGGGGGTTAACAATGAGCAGTTCTTC. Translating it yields CASSQDPSQRGVNNEQFF.

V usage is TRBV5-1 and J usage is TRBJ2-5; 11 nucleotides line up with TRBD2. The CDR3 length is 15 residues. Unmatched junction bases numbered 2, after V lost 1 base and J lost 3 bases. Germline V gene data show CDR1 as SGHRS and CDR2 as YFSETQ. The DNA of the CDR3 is TGCGCCAGCAGCTTGCCTAGCGGGAGGAAAGAGACCCAGTACTTC. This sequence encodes CASSLPSGRKETQYF.

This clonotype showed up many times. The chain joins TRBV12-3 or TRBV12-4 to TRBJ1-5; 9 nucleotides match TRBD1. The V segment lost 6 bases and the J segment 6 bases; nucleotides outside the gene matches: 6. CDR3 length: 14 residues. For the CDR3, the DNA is TGTGCCAGCAGCAGGACAGGGGAGGTTCAGCCCCAGCATTTT. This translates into CASSRTGEVQPQHF.